The clone carrying this TCR beta chain was seen ten or more times. Template switching, a step in the protocol, added a universal primer site, and cDNA carried unique molecular identifiers. TCRdb re-called the 5' RACE reads with MiXCR, one entry per CDR3 protein. This sample has a few hundred thousand distinct CDR3 sequences, with 6.5% to 9.5% found just once. The sample belongs to a study of identical twins. Germline CDR1 SGHKS, CDR2 YYEKEE (reference sequence). V lost 1 base and J lost 3; bases outside the gene matches: 7. This CDR3 contains 16 residues. In addition, the sample was reused for a study of yellow fever vaccine responses in identical twins.

This TCR came from a woman in her late teens or twenties in good health. The genes are TRBV5-5 and TRBJ2-3; 8 bases are shared with TRBD1. Sequenced material: memory (CD45RO+) T cells sorted from blood. This CDR3 reads CASSLNPRGQTDTQYF. CDR3 coding DNA: TGTGCCAGCAGCTTGAATCCCAGGGGGCAGACAGATACGCAGTATTTT.